The clone carrying this TCR beta chain was counted a few times. Per the authors' pipeline: Estimation of nucleated cell counts was performed using reference gene primer amplification. Some clones are missing from TCRdb's copy, which holds only in-frame ones; the method was immunoSEQ multiplex PCR. V and J calls and clone size are those listed in that table; D and trimming were worked out from the DNA. The data hold around 30,000 clones, with approximately 82% observed a single time. The CDR3 runs 16 residues. Germline values: CDR1 GTSNPN, CDR2 SVGIG (reference sequence). The V end lost 5 bases, the J end lost 6 bases, and 25 bases lay between the germline ends. These data originate in a study of blood T cell repertoires in COVID-19. Study-level information: PBMCs, B-cell-depleted T cells, or T cells were the source of the cDNA or gDNA that made up the material.

The source material was peripheral blood. This TCR was sampled from an elderly man with active or convalescent COVID-19. The chain joins TRBV30 to TRBJ1-2; D might be TRBD1 (5 bases). Here the CDR3 DNA reads TGTGCCTGGCTTCGGGGCAGGGTGGGAGGTCGTGATGGCTACACCTTC. It yields the protein CAWLRGRVGGRDGYTF.